This T cell receptor (beta chain) is drawn from a study of T cell responses to AZD1222 COVID-19 vaccine. General study points: Just a handful of AZD1222 recipients were seropositive at baseline.

The assay was immunoSEQ multiplex PCR, and TCRdb's table has in-frame clones only and misses some. The sample holds about 90,000 clones; 90% to 95% are singletons and the top ten take roughly 5%. In the case of this clone: Its antigen is not identified.

Between the trimmed V and J ends, which lost 0 bases and 7 bases, there was a span of 15 bases. The CDR3 contains 15 residues. Germline V gene data show CDR1 as LGHDT and CDR2 as YNNKEL (reference sequence). Sequenced material: peripheral blood, taken on day 0 of MenACWY control vaccination. The TCR was taken from an adult in good health. The V call is TRBV3-1 (or the pseudogene TRBV3-2), the J call TRBJ1-1; perhaps TRBD1 as D (5 bases). The CDR3 DNA follows: TGTGCCAGCAGCCAAGAAAGGGGCAGGGCGGGTGAAGCTTTCTTT. Protein: CASSQERGRAGEAFF.